This TCR beta chain derives from a study of OX40 agonist ivuxolimab in advanced cancers. Overall study context: Patients' therapy was ivuxolimab, an antibody that acts as an agonist of OX40 (CD134).

Study-level points and caveats: The mean number of expanded clones was higher in CD8+ T cells than in CD4+. There were also nonresponders showing low normalized T-cell clonal expansion.

A history of autoimmune disease or systemic immunosuppression excluded patients. With regard to this clone: Its antigen is not known.

CDR1 is MNHNY and CDR2 is SVGAGI in the germline V gene (reference sequence). V dropped 0 bases and J dropped 2 bases, with 10 bases sitting between them. This CDR3 contains 15 residues. The repertoire was sequenced with immunoSEQ multiplex PCR; TCRdb's copy has only in-frame clones and lacks some. The sample shows around 70,000 clones, about 84% of them seen only once. The clonotype originates from an adult with an advanced solid tumor such as melanoma, head and neck, liver or kidney cancer. The specimen was CD4+ or CD8+ T cells sorted from blood, collected in a trial of the OX40 agonist ivuxolimab. The V gene is TRBV6-6, the J gene TRBJ2-5; TRBD2 might be the D (5 bases). This CDR3 is CASSYSDRGQETQYF. The CDR3 region has the DNA TGTGCCAGCAGTTACTCTGATAGAGGGCAAGAGACCCAGTACTTC.